This entry concerns a single TCR beta chain. V dropped 5 bases and J dropped 0 bases, with 15 bases sitting between them. Per germline, CDR1 SGHDT and CDR2 YYEEEE. This CDR3 has 15 amino acids. These data are taken from a study of blood T cell repertoires in COVID-19. Study overall: Some COVID-19 samples were acute and others convalescent; all came from the United States, Italy and Spain. The cDNA or gDNA used as material had been derived from T cells, B-cell-depleted T cells, or PBMCs.

In the original processing: Using reference gene primer amplification, nucleated cell counts were estimated. Repertoires were generated with immunoSEQ multiplex PCR, while TCRdb's copy carries only in-frame clones and drops some. V and J calls and clone size come straight from that table; D and trimming were deduced from the DNA. The data show around 170,000 clones, approximately 84% seen once. The V call is TRBV5-6, the J call TRBJ2-7, with D maybe TRBD2 (6 bases). Sequencing was performed on peripheral blood. This clonotype originated in a man between 18 and 29 years old with active or convalescent COVID-19. The CDR3 DNA reads TGTGCCAGCAGAAGACTAGTACCAGCCTCCTACGAGCAGTACTTC. The encoded protein is CASRRLVPASYEQYF.